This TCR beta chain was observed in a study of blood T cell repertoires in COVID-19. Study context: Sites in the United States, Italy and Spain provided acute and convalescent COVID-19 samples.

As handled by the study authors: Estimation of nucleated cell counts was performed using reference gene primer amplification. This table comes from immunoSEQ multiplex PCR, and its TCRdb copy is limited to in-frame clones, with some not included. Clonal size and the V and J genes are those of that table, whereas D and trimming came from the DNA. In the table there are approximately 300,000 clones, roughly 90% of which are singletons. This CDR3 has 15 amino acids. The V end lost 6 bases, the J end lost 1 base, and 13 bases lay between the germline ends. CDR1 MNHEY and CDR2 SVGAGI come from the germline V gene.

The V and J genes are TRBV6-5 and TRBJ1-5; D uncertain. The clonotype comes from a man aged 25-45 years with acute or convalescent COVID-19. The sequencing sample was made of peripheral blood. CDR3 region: CASRTRGGSNQPQHF. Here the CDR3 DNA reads TGTGCCAGCAGAACCCGGGGAGGGAGCAATCAGCCCCAGCATTTT.